This paragraph reports one TCR beta chain. Its target is unknown. TCRdb's table, derived via immunoSEQ multiplex PCR, lists solely in-frame clones and lacks some. Of some 39,000 clones detected, roughly 77% appear once; the ten largest clones hold approximately 0.79%. This sample is part of a study of memory CD4+ T cells and cytomegalovirus serostatus. Turning to the study itself: Of the healthy Belgian adults, several were CMV seropositive and 20 to 30 seronegative. Study-wide findings and caveats: CD4+ memory repertoires contained about two fifths of the roughly 160 reported CMV TCRbeta sequences. Median bootstrapped AUC for CMV status was just over 0.94 originally, 0.75 to 0.91 US-trained.

Single viable CD3+CD4+CD8-CD45RO+ cells were sorted as the memory CD4+ T cells. The CDR3 covers 16 residues. Germline-derived CDR1 and CDR2 are SGHNT and YYREEE (reference sequence). Trimming stripped 3 bases from V and 1 base from J, with 14 bases between. The sample consisted of memory CD4+ T cells from blood. This chain joins TRBV5-4 and TRBJ2-1; tentatively, D is TRBD1 (5 bases). The sequence came from an adult in good health and CMV-seronegative. The CDR3 loop is CASSSTVSSSYNEQFF. The CDR3 nucleotides read TGTGCCAGCAGCTCGACAGTTTCCTCTTCCTACAATGAGCAGTTCTTC.